The 11 T cell receptor beta chains reported below all come from one sample, sequenced in a study of cytomegalovirus exposure and HLA in healthy donors. The PCR made use of 60 Vbeta and 13 Jbeta primers. The assay was immunoSEQ multiplex PCR, and TCRdb's table has in-frame clones only and misses some. The sample has 150,000 or so clones; approximately 73% are singletons. Source material: PBMCs. The source is a woman aged 18-30 years in good health and CMV-seronegative.

The gene calls are TRBV28 and TRBJ2-6; D ambiguous. This CDR3 spans 16 amino acids. The V gene's germline CDR1 is MDHEN and CDR2 SYDVKM. The V end was cut by 0 bases, the J end by 0 bases, with 6 bases between. Here the CDR3 DNA reads TGTGCCAGCAGTTTATGGCAGGTCTCTGGGGCCAACGTCCTGACTTTC. It specifies CASSLWQVSGANVLTF.

The chain couples TRBV10-3 to TRBJ2-7; 7 bases line up with TRBD2. J gave up 1 base and V 4 bases, and 4 bases lay outside the gene matches. There are 14 residues in the CDR3. Germline CDR1 ENHRY, CDR2 SYGVKD. The CDR3 region has the DNA TGTGCCATCAGTGGGCCTAGCGGATCCTACGAGCAGTACTTC. Its translation: CAISGPSGSYEQYF.

The chain has TRBV7-9 and TRBJ2-3; D unresolved. Germline V gene lookup returns CDR1 SEHNR and CDR2 FQNEAQ (reference sequence). The CDR3 spans 12 residues. V lost 3 bases, J lost 6 bases, and 7 bases lay in between. The CDR3, as DNA: TGTGCCAGCAGCTTGAGTAAGGATACGCAGTATTTT. Its translation is CASSLSKDTQYF.

The V gene is TRBV14, the J gene TRBJ2-2; a weak D match, TRBD1 (6 bases). Trimming removed 2 bases at V and 6 bases at J, with 10 bases between. The CDR3 length is 14 residues. Germline CDR1 and CDR2: SGHDN and FVKESK. The CDR3 region is CASSQRTVSGELFF. The CDR3 DNA is TGTGCCAGCAGCCAACGGACAGTCTCCGGGGAGCTGTTTTTT.

The rearrangement joins TRBV6-5 to TRBJ1-1; 7 nucleotides match TRBD1. From germline, CDR1 is MNHEY and CDR2 SVGAGI. The V and J ends lost 7 bases and 8 bases, in that order; junction bases with no gene match: 4. This CDR3 is built from 11 residues. CDR3 sequence reads: CASIWGQEAFF. The CDR3 DNA reads as TGTGCCAGCATTTGGGGACAGGAAGCTTTCTTT.

The chain carries TRBV5-1 and TRBJ2-7; 7 bases fit TRBD1. The CDR3 length is 14 residues. The junction had 7 bases not matched to a gene; V was cut back by 4 bases and J by 3 bases. Germline V CDR1 and CDR2: SGHRS, YFSETQ. Written as DNA, the CDR3 is TGCGCCAGCAGCCCATCGGCAGGGGGCTACGAGCAGTACGTC. This translates into CASSPSAGGYEQYV.

CDR3 protein: CAWKQEGRTEAFF. The CDR3 region has the DNA TGTGCCTGGAAACAGGAGGGTCGCACTGAAGCTTTCTTT. The chain combines TRBV30 with TRBJ1-1, with D perhaps TRBD1 (5 bases). The V gene lost 4 bases and the J gene lost 4 bases, with 13 bases spanning the gap. Germline V CDR1 and CDR2: GTSNPN, SVGIG (reference sequence). CDR3 length: 13 amino acids.

The gene calls are TRBV28 and TRBJ2-4; 9 bases agree with TRBD1. Losses at the gene ends were 6 bases for V and 4 bases for J; bases not matched to a gene: 7. This CDR3 spans 15 amino acids. Per the germline V gene, CDR1 is MDHEN and CDR2 is SYDVKM. In nucleotides, the CDR3 is TGTGCCAGCAGGGCCACAGGGGGCACTAAAAACATTCAGTACTTC. Protein product: CASRATGGTKNIQYF.

The chain is built from TRBV7-9 and TRBJ2-3, with 10 bases identical to TRBD1. The CDR3 spans 16 residues. The germline gives CDR1 SEHNR, CDR2 FQNEAQ (reference sequence). V lost 3 bases and J lost 6; bases outside the gene matches: 9. CDR3 sequence (DNA): TGTGCCAGCAGCTTGGTTCGGACAGGGGGTTTGGATACGCAGTATTTT. This sequence encodes CASSLVRTGGLDTQYF.

This clone was recorded a few times. The chain links TRBV7-8 to TRBJ1-5; no definite D call. CDR3 length: 15 residues. Per germline, CDR1 SGHVS and CDR2 FQNEAQ. V lost 1 base and J 0 bases, leaving 7 bases between the germline ends. The DNA of the CDR3 is TGTGCCAGCAGCTTAGACAGCTATAGCAATCAGCCCCAGCATTTT. The encoded protein is CASSLDSYSNQPQHF.

The chain employs TRBV6-1 and TRBJ2-1, with 10 bases aligning to TRBD2. V was pared by 4 bases and J by 10 bases, with 10 bases of the junction left unmatched. Per germline, CDR1 MNHNS and CDR2 SASEGT. This CDR3 region has 15 residues. The CDR3: CASSGSGRLTREQFF. As DNA, the CDR3 is TGTGCCAGCAGTGGTAGCGGGAGGCTCACGAGGGAGCAGTTCTTC.